This TCR beta chain stems from a study of blood T cell repertoires in COVID-19. CDR3 length: 13 residues. V lost 11 bases to trimming and J lost 0 bases, with 8 bases between them. Per the germline V gene, CDR1 is MDHEN and CDR2 is SYDVKM. The table came from immunoSEQ multiplex PCR; TCRdb's copy has only in-frame clones and leaves some out. The sample contains roughly 200,000 clones, roughly 78% of which appear only once. Sequenced input: peripheral blood. This sequence joins TRBV28 and TRBJ2-6; D not resolved. This TCR was recovered from a woman older than 75 with active or convalescent COVID-19. The CDR3 loop reads CALRRSGANVLTF. CDR3 bases: TGTGCCCTGCGTCGCTCTGGGGCCAACGTCCTGACTTTC.